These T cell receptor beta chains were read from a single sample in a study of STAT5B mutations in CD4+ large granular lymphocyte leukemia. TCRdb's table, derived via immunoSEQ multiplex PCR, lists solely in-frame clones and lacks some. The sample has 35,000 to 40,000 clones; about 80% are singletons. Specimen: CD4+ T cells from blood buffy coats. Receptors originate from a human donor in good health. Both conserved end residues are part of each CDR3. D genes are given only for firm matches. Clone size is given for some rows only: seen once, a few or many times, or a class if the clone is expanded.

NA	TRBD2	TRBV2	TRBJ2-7	TGTGCCACCACGCGGGGGTACGAGCAGTACTTC	CATTRGYEQYF
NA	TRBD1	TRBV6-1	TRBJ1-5	TGTGCCAGCAGCGAGACAGGGAGCAATCAGCCCCAGCATTTT	CASSETGSNQPQHF
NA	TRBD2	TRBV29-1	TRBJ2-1	TGCAGCGTTGCCCGCGGGAGCTCCTACAATGAGCAGTTCTTC	CSVARGSSYNEQFF
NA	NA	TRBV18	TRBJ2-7	TGTGCCAGCTCACCTGACAGCGAGCAGTACTTC	CASSPDSEQYF
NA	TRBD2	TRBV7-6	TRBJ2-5	TGTGCCAGCAGCTTAGAATCGGCGGGAGGGCCGTCGGCCCAGTACTTC	CASSLESAGGPSAQYF
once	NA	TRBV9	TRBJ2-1	TGTGCCAGCAGCGTAGAAGGGTCCTACAATGAGCAGTTCTTC	CASSVEGSYNEQFF
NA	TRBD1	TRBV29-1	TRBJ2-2	TGCAGCGTGGACAGGCAGAACACCGGGGAGCTGTTTTTT	CSVDRQNTGELFF
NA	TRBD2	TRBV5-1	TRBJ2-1	TGCGCCAGCAGCTTGGGGGCTAGCGGGGGGCATAATGAGCAGTTCTTC	CASSLGASGGHNEQFF
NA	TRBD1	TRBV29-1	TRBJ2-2	TGCAGCGTGGGGTCGGGGACAGTTGGCACCGGGGAGCTGTTTTTT	CSVGSGTVGTGELFF
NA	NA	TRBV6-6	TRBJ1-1	TGTGCCAGCAGTTTTCAGGGGAACACTGAAGCTTTCTTT	CASSFQGNTEAFF
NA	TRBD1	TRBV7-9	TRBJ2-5	TGTGCCAGCAGCTCCCAGACCCGACAGGGCGGGCGGGAGACCCAGTACTTC	CASSSQTRQGGRETQYF
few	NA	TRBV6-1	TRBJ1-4	TGTGCCAGCAGTGAAGCCAGTCCCGTCAGGGAAAAACTGTTTTTT	CASSEASPVREKLFF
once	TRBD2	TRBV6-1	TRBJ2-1	TGTGCCAGCAGGGAAGGACTAGCGGGGAGCAATGAGCAGTTCTTC	CASREGLAGSNEQFF
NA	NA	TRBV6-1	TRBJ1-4	TGTGCCAGCAGTGAAGTGGCAGGGCTTAATGAAAAACTGTTTTTT	CASSEVAGLNEKLFF
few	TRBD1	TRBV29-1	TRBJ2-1	TGCAGCGCCAAAGGGACAGGGGGCGCCGACAATGAGCAGTTCTTC	CSAKGTGGADNEQFF
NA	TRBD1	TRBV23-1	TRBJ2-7	TGCGCCAGCAGTCAATCGGCAGGGGGCTCCTACGAGCAGTACTTC	CASSQSAGGSYEQYF
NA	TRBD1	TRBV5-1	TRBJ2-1	TGCGCCAGCAGCTTGTCCCGGGACAGGGATAAGATAAACATAAGAACCTACAATGAGCAGTTCTTC	CASSLSRDRDKINIRTYNEQFF
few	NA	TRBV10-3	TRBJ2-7	TGTGCCATCACCCCCGGGACATCCAGCTACGAGCAGTACTTC	CAITPGTSSYEQYF
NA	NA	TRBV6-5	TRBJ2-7	TGTGCCAGCAGTTACGGGTACTCCTACGAGCAGTACTTC	CASSYGYSYEQYF
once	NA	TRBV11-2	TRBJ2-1	TGTGCCAGCAGCTCCAACTTCAATGAGCAGTTCTTC	CASSSNFNEQFF
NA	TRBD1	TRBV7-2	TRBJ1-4	TGTGCCAGCAGCCCAGACAGGGCCCATGAAAAACTGTTTTTT	CASSPDRAHEKLFF
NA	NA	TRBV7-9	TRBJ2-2	TGTGCCAGCAGCGAGAAGTCATGGACTACTAAGACCGGGGAGCTGTTTTTT	CASSEKSWTTKTGELFF
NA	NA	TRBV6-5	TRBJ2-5	TGTGCCAGCGGAGGGGGTGCCGCAGGGGAGACCCAGTACTTC	CASGGGAAGETQYF
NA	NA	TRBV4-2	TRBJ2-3	TGTGCCAGCAGCCTCGGGACAACAATCACAAAACTCACAGATACGCAGTATTTT	CASSLGTTITKLTDTQYF
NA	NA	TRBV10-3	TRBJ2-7	TGTGCCATCAGTCCCGGGACCCCACCCTACGAGCAGTACTTC	CAISPGTPPYEQYF